Presented here are 19 T cell receptor beta chains from one specimen sequenced in a study of OX40 agonist ivuxolimab in advanced cancers. Measured with immunoSEQ multiplex PCR; TCRdb has only the in-frame clones, and not every one. This table has some 150,000 clones, approximately 90% appearing once. The input for sequencing was CD4+ or CD8+ T cells sorted from blood, taken in a trial of the OX40 agonist ivuxolimab. These TCRs come from an adult with an advanced solid tumor such as melanoma, head and neck, liver or kidney cancer.

V is TRBV5-1 and J is TRBJ2-7; 7 bases align to TRBD1. Trimming at V came to 0 bases and at J to 2 bases, leaving 2 bases not matched to a gene. The CDR3 has 14 residues. Per germline, CDR1 SGHRS and CDR2 YFSETQ. For the CDR3, the DNA is TGCGCCAGCAGCTTGGTGGGACAGACCTACGAGCAGTACTTC. This translates into CASSLVGQTYEQYF.

The chain couples TRBV14 to TRBJ2-2; TRBD1 aligns across 7 bases. Germline values: CDR1 SGHDN, CDR2 FVKESK. J lost 7 bases, V lost 5 bases, and 7 bases had no gene match. The CDR3 is 14 residues long. CDR3 DNA: TGTGCCAGCAGCGTACGACAGGGTATCGGGGAGCTGTTTTTT. Translating it yields CASSVRQGIGELFF.

The J gene is TRBJ2-3, the V gene TRBV6-6; perhaps TRBD2 as D (6 bases). The CDR3 runs 14 residues. CDR1 MNHNY and CDR2 SVGAGI come from the germline V gene (reference sequence). The ends were cut back, 6 bases at V and 2 bases at J, with 12 bases in the middle. The DNA for the CDR3 is TGTGCCAGCAGCGAGGAGGGCCTCACAGATACGCAGTATTTT. Translated, it gives CASSEEGLTDTQYF.

The chain has TRBV21-1 and TRBJ2-7. TRBV21-1 is a recognized pseudogene. The CDR3 is made up of 14 amino acids. The CDR3: CASSKVAVSYEQYF. CDR3 nucleotides: TGTGCCAGCAGCAAAGTTGCCGTCTCCTACGAGCAGTACTTC.

The chain carries TRBV19 and TRBJ1-3; unclear D gene. Per the germline V gene, CDR1 is LNHDA and CDR2 is SQIVND (reference sequence). This CDR3 spans 12 amino acids. Trimming took off 7 bases at V and 9 bases at J, with 13 bases between the two ends. Written as DNA, the CDR3 is TGTGCCAGTAACGAATTAAGGAGCACCATATATTTT. This codes for CASNELRSTIYF.

The J gene is TRBJ1-1, the V gene TRBV4-3, with unresolved D. With 3 bases removed from V and 1 base from J, the gap between germline ends came to 12 bases. CDR1 is LGHNA and CDR2 is YSLEER in the germline V gene. The CDR3 has 15 amino acids. The CDR3: CASSHRLISNTEAFF. The CDR3 coding sequence is TGCGCCAGCAGCCACCGACTGATATCGAACACTGAAGCTTTCTTT.

The chain recombines TRBV5-1 with TRBJ1-6; TRBD1 might be the D (6 bases). This CDR3 is 14 amino acids long. The V gene's germline CDR1 is SGHRS and CDR2 YFSETQ. Between the trimmed V and J ends, which lost 7 bases and 4 bases, there was a span of 12 bases. The CDR3 sequence: CASAGGSYNSPLHF. In DNA form, the CDR3 reads TGCGCCAGCGCCGGGGGCAGTTATAATTCACCCCTCCACTTT.

The chain couples TRBV29-1 to TRBJ1-2; D is uncertain. V lost 5 bases to trimming and J lost 4 bases, with 17 bases between them. The germline CDR1 and CDR2 sequences are SQVTM and ANQGSEA. This CDR3 has 14 amino acids. The chain's CDR3 is CSVRYPDPSYGYTF. The DNA for the CDR3 is TGCAGCGTTCGATATCCGGACCCAAGCTATGGCTACACCTTC. Complete variable domain (other parts from reference TRBV29-1 and TRBJ1-2): SAVISQKPSRDICQRGTSLTIQCQVDSQVTMMFWYRQQPGQSLTLIATANQGSEATYESGFVIDKFPISRPNLTFSTLTVSNMSPEDSSIYLCSVRYPDPSYGYTFGSGTRLTVV.

This clone was counted only a few times. The chain couples TRBV27 to TRBJ2-4; no firm D call. The CDR3 runs to 14 residues. Trimming shortened V by 6 bases and J by 0 bases, and 9 bases separated the two germline ends. Germline-derived CDR1 and CDR2 are MNHEY and SMNVEV (reference sequence). Here the CDR3 reads CASSFSLAKNIQYF. In DNA, the CDR3 is TGTGCCAGCAGCTTTTCTCTAGCCAAAAACATTCAGTACTTC.

The CDR3 here is CASSPLTGEETQYF. In DNA form, the CDR3 reads TGTGCCAGCAGCCCCTTGACAGGGGAAGAGACCCAGTACTTC. V is TRBV5-6 and J is TRBJ2-5; 8 positions agree with TRBD1. With V trimmed by 4 bases and J by 3 bases, 5 bases remained unmatched. CDR3 size: 14 residues. Germline CDR1 reads SGHDT; CDR2 reads YYEEEE.

The chain combines TRBV5-6 with TRBJ2-5; 8 positions match TRBD1. Germline V CDR1 and CDR2: SGHDT, YYEEEE. The CDR3 is 14 amino acids. J was trimmed by 4 bases and V by 0 bases; bases with no gene match: 2. The CDR3 DNA sequence: TGTGCCAGCAGCTTGGAGGACAGGGTAGAGACCCAGTACTTC. Its translation: CASSLEDRVETQYF.

This chain connects TRBV29-1 to TRBJ2-3; weak D call: TRBD2 (5 bases). The CDR3 covers 11 residues. Germline CDR1 SQVTM, CDR2 ANQGSEA. V was cut by 5 bases and J by 12 bases, with 15 bases left in between. This CDR3 reads CSVYTGVLQYF. The CDR3 nucleotides read TGCAGCGTTTACACCGGGGTTCTTCAGTATTTT.

V and J are TRBV14 and TRBJ2-7, with D perhaps TRBD1 (6 bases). This CDR3 is built from 16 residues. Germline V gives CDR1 SGHDN, CDR2 FVKESK. V was trimmed by 5 bases and J by 3 bases, leaving 20 bases between them. CDR3 amino acids: CASSFLGGPLLYEQYF. The CDR3 DNA reads as TGTGCCAGCAGCTTCCTTGGGGGCCCCCTTCTCTACGAGCAGTACTTC.

This clone has just one count. This chain links TRBV6-5 with TRBJ2-1; 7 bases align to TRBD2. The germline V gene encodes CDR1 MNHEY and CDR2 SVGAGI. Trimming at V came to 0 bases and at J to 9 bases, leaving 11 bases not matched to a gene. The CDR3 has 16 residues. The CDR3 spells CASSYSAFGTIGEQFF. The CDR3 DNA reads TGTGCCAGCAGTTACTCGGCCTTTGGGACTATAGGTGAGCAGTTCTTC.

This sequence joins TRBV9 and TRBJ2-3; D remains ambiguous. The CDR3 runs to 13 residues. CDR1 SGDLS and CDR2 YYNGEE come from the germline V gene. Trimming removed 0 bases from V and 6 bases from J, with 8 bases in between. The CDR3 DNA follows: TGTGCCAGCAGCGTAGACAGTGCCGATACGCAGTATTTT. Translated, it gives CASSVDSADTQYF.

The rearrangement links TRBV18 to TRBJ1-1; 7 positions match TRBD1. With 3 bases clipped from V and 0 bases from J, the junction kept 1 base outside the gene matches. Germline V gives CDR1 KGHSH, CDR2 LQKENI. The CDR3 consists of 14 residues. The CDR3 DNA reads as TGTGCCAGCTCACCCAGGGGGATGAACACTGAAGCTTTCTTT. Its translation: CASSPRGMNTEAFF.

V and J are TRBV7-9 and TRBJ1-2; 10 nucleotides match TRBD1. Germline assignment: CDR1 SEHNR and CDR2 FQNEAQ (reference sequence). The CDR3 runs to 18 residues. V lost 5 bases to trimming and J lost 4 bases; unmatched junction nucleotides: 16. This chain's CDR3 is CASSRLRDRGGLGYGYTF. Written as DNA, the CDR3 is TGTGCCAGCAGCCGCCTCCGGGACAGGGGAGGTCTCGGCTATGGCTACACCTTC. The complete variable domain, with remaining parts taken from reference TRBV7-9 and TRBJ1-2, reads DTGVSQNPRHKITKRGQNVTFRCDPISEHNRLYWYRQTLGQGPEFLTYFQNEAQLEKSRLLSDRFSAERPKGSFSTLEIQRTEQGDSAMYLCASSRLRDRGGLGYGYTFGSGTRLTVV.

This chain joins TRBV5-1 and TRBJ1-4; a possible D gene is TRBD1 (6 bases). The CDR3 runs 14 residues. Trimming took 2 bases from V and 6 from J, leaving 11 bases between them. Germline lookup yields CDR1 SGHRS and CDR2 YFSETQ. CDR3 sequence (DNA): TGCGCCAGCAGCTTTACAGGGCCCTATGAAAAACTGTTTTTT. Amino acid sequence: CASSFTGPYEKLFF.

V gene TRBV5-1 combines with J gene TRBJ1-1; D is uncertain. V was pared by 0 bases and J by 2 bases, with 5 bases between. Per germline, CDR1 SGHRS and CDR2 YFSETQ. The CDR3 length is 13 residues. The CDR3 loop reads CASSLAPNTEAFF. In nucleotides, the CDR3 is TGCGCCAGCAGCTTGGCCCCAAACACTGAAGCTTTCTTT.